Sequencing of this T cell receptor beta chain was carried out in a study of CD8 T cells in ankylosing spondylitis. Libraries of TCR beta came from quantitative 5'-RACE with molecular barcodes. TCRdb reprocessed the 5' RACE reads via MiXCR and lists one record per CDR3 protein. The repertoire has 250,000 to 400,000 distinct CDR3 sequences, around 10% of them found once; the top ten carry roughly 9.2%. A few counts support this clonotype. What it recognizes is unknown. Germline and junction disagree at one end, which may indicate a read error. Germline V gene data show CDR1 as MGHRA and CDR2 as YSYEKL. This CDR3 region has 14 residues. Regarding the study as a whole: In ankylosing spondylitis patients, matched synovial fluid reportedly showed significant enrichment of disease-linked clones. Within ankylosing spondylitis blood, a TCR beta motif made up of eight highly homologous variants appeared to be characteristic. Certain motif variants had earlier been reported in reactive arthritis synovial fluid and blood.

This chain links TRBV4-1 with TRBJ2-7; D ambiguous. Sequencing used blood, either unsorted or a sorted T cell fraction (not recorded which). The source is a female donor with ankylosing spondylitis or in good health (not recorded which). For the CDR3, the DNA is TGTGCCAGCAGCCCCGGTGTAGTCCCCTACGAGCAGTACTTC. Protein product: CASSPGVVPYEQYF.